This entry lists 7 T cell receptor beta chains sequenced from one sample in a study of blood T cell repertoires in COVID-19 (dated by TCRdb to about 2020). Library prep was done by the immunoSEQ multiplex PCR assay. Here the immuneACCESS table is served through TCRdb, limited to in-frame sequences with V and J called. Missing clones are a known gap in these copies; in checked studies unresolved V genes cover under half, and the rest lacks a known reason. This sample gives 400,000 or so clones in total; 80% to 90% of them show up just once. More than 0.95% of the sample belongs to the ten largest clones. Sequenced sample: PBMCs or T cells enriched from blood (not recorded which). The receptors shown here come from a man younger than 40 who had recovered from COVID-19.

This clone appeared once. Distinct nucleotide sequences in the sample also encode this CDR3. The J gene is TRBJ1-6, the V gene TRBV3-1 (or the pseudogene TRBV3-2); a weak D match, TRBD1 (6 bases). The germline V gene encodes CDR1 LGHDT and CDR2 YNNKEL (reference sequence). V dropped 3 bases and J dropped 8 bases, with 8 bases sitting between them. The CDR3 sequence is 13 residues long. The CDR3 loop is CASSQGGHSPLHF. CDR3 nucleotide sequence: TGTGCCAGCAGCCAGGGGGGGCATTCACCCCTCCACTTT.

This chain uses TRBV27 with TRBJ2-7, with 7 bases aligning to TRBD2. Germline V lookup: CDR1 MNHEY, CDR2 SMNVEV (reference sequence). CDR3 length: 14 residues. The V and J ends lost 4 bases and 3 bases, in that order; junction bases with no gene match: 6. The CDR3 protein is CASSSHGLGYEQYF. For the CDR3, the DNA is TGTGCCAGCAGTTCCCATGGACTAGGCTACGAGCAGTACTTC.

This chain uses TRBV6-6 with TRBJ2-7, with 8 bases that match TRBD2. From germline, CDR1 is MNHNY and CDR2 SVGAGI (reference sequence). The length of the CDR3 is 15 residues. V lost 7 bases to trimming and J lost 2 bases; unmatched junction nucleotides: 10. CDR3 coding DNA: TGTGCCAGCAACACCGCTCTCGGGGGGGCCTACGAGCAGTACTTC. Translation gives CASNTALGGAYEQYF.

This chain connects TRBV24-1 to TRBJ2-7; D perhaps matches TRBD2 (6 bases). Germline lookup yields CDR1 KGHDR and CDR2 SFDVKD. Between the trimmed V and J ends, which lost 4 bases and 1 base, there was a span of 19 bases. The CDR3 extends over 17 amino acids. The DNA for the CDR3 is TGTGCCACCAGTGACTCAGCAAGTACAGCGGGTTCCTACGAGCAGTACTTC. Protein product: CATSDSASTAGSYEQYF.

This clone was detected only once. The V and J genes are TRBV5-6 and TRBJ2-7; possibly TRBD2 for D (6 bases). The germline gives CDR1 SGHDT, CDR2 YYEEEE. V shed 2 bases and J shed 4 bases, with 10 bases lying between them. This CDR3 has 13 residues. The CDR3 region is CASSLGAGYEQYF. CDR3 DNA: TGTGCCAGCAGCTTAGGGGCGGGGTACGAGCAGTACTTC.

V gene TRBV28 combines with J gene TRBJ2-7; D perhaps matches TRBD1 (8 bases). The germline V gene has CDR1 MDHEN and CDR2 SYDVKM. V shed 7 bases and J shed 6 bases, with 28 bases lying between them. This CDR3 region has 17 residues. CDR3 amino acids: CASTRGGTGYQGPEQYF. The DNA for the CDR3 is TGTGCCAGCACCAGGGGGGGGACAGGTTACCAAGGGCCCGAGCAGTACTTC.

The chain has TRBV7-6 and TRBJ2-7, with D tentatively TRBD2 (6 bases). The CDR3 contains 14 residues. Trimming left V 1 base short and J 6 bases short, with 13 bases between. Per germline, CDR1 SGHVS and CDR2 FNYEAQ. This chain's CDR3 is CASSLGRGILEQYF. The CDR3 DNA is TGTGCCAGCAGCTTAGGCCGGGGGATCCTCGAGCAGTACTTC.